This T cell receptor (beta chain) was recovered during a study of cytomegalovirus exposure and HLA in healthy donors. Study context: T cells numbering about 179 million yielded 95 million to 140 million unique TCR beta sequences in an earlier analysis.

PCR was performed using 60 Vbeta and 13 Jbeta primers. Libraries were prepared by immunoSEQ multiplex PCR; TCRdb keeps only in-frame clonotypes and omits some of them. The sample table includes about 140,000 clones. The receptor was derived from a woman between 18 and 29 years old in good health and CMV-seronegative. Input material: PBMCs.

CDR3 coding DNA: TGTGCTAGTGGTTTGGGGCTAGAAGCCACCATTCAGTACTTC. This gives the protein CASGLGLEATIQYF. This chain uses TRBV12-5 with TRBJ2-4; D is ambiguous. Germline V gene lookup returns CDR1 LGHNT and CDR2 FRNRAP. The V end was cut by 1 base, the J end by 9 bases, with 13 bases between. The CDR3 extends over 14 amino acids.